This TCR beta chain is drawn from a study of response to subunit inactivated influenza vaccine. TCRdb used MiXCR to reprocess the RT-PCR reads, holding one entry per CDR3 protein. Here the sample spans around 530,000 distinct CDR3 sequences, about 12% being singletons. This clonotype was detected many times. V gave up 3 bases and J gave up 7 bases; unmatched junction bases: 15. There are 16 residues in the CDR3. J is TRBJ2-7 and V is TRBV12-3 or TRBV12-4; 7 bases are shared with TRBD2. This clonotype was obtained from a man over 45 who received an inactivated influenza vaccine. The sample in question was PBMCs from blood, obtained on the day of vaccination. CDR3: CASSLAAGTIPGEQYF. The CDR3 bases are TGTGCCAGCAGTTTGGCAGCGGGAACTATCCCCGGTGAGCAGTACTTC.